This TCR beta chain derives from a study of shared clonotypes between healthy human individuals. Study summary: A couple of female and three male donors aged 18 to 49 were enrolled. The study used three CD4 naive, three CD4 memory, two CD8 naive and one CD8 memory plate per donor.

An assay was performed, and its level was deep. Several immunoSEQ 96-well plates shared each subset's DNA, each plate a replicate. Sequenced by immunoSEQ multiplex PCR; TCRdb stores in-frame clones only, minus some. Of millions of clones listed, around 90% were seen once; the top ten hold roughly 0.13%. V was cut by 0 bases and J by 4 bases, with 8 bases left in between. This CDR3 has 13 amino acids. Germline V gives CDR1 SGDLS, CDR2 YYNGEE. This TCR was recovered from a man aged 18-30 years in good health. Sequencing used naive CD4+ T cells sorted from blood. Stated subset: CD45RA+ positively selected. The rearrangement links TRBV9 to TRBJ2-7, with no clear D. The CDR3 nucleotides are TGTGCCAGCAGCGTAGCTCTCGAGTACGAGCAGTACTTC. Translated: CASSVALEYEQYF.